This paragraph reports one T cell receptor beta chain. The data derive from a study of OX40 agonist ivuxolimab in advanced cancers. Trimming cost V 1 base and J 0 bases; bases outside gene matches: 8. The CDR3 is 17 amino acids. Looked up from germline, CDR1 is SNHLY and CDR2 is FYNNEI. Sequencing used immunoSEQ multiplex PCR; TCRdb keeps in-frame clones, though not all of them. The data show around 55,000 clones, with 77% seen just once and approximately 6.8% held by the top ten. The sequences come from CD4+ or CD8+ T cells sorted from blood, collected in a trial of the OX40 agonist ivuxolimab. V gene TRBV2 combines with J gene TRBJ1-2; 7 bases line up with TRBD1. This clonotype was obtained from an adult with an advanced solid tumor such as melanoma, head and neck, liver or kidney cancer. The CDR3 spells CASSEGTGDLANYGYTF. DNA of the CDR3: TGTGCCAGCAGTGAAGGGACAGGCGACCTAGCTAACTATGGCTACACCTTC.